This entry is about one T cell receptor beta chain. The antigen is not known. This CDR3 has 17 amino acids. Trimming took 5 bases from V and 0 from J, leaving 17 bases between them. Germline assignment: CDR1 SEHNR and CDR2 FQNEAQ (reference sequence). Extracted RNA was reverse transcribed into cDNA, the sequencing template. Generated by immunoSEQ multiplex PCR, the TCRdb table keeps only in-frame clones and is missing some. The sample holds 200,000 or so clones, roughly three fifths seen once. The data derive from a study of CD8+ T cells in alopecia areata. Whole-study findings and limits: Greater clonality was observed in lesional scalp samples, especially alopecia totalis/universalis, versus normal scalp.

A FACSAria was used to sort CD4+ and CD8+ T cells. These cells came from PBMCs. The chain uses TRBV7-9 and TRBJ2-1, with a possible D match to TRBD1 (5 bases). The TCR sequence derives from a human donor in good health. The specimen was CD8+ T cells sorted from blood. DNA of the CDR3: TGTGCCAGCAGCCCACCGGCCAGGGATCTCTCCTACAATGAGCAGTTCTTC. This gives the protein CASSPPARDLSYNEQFF.